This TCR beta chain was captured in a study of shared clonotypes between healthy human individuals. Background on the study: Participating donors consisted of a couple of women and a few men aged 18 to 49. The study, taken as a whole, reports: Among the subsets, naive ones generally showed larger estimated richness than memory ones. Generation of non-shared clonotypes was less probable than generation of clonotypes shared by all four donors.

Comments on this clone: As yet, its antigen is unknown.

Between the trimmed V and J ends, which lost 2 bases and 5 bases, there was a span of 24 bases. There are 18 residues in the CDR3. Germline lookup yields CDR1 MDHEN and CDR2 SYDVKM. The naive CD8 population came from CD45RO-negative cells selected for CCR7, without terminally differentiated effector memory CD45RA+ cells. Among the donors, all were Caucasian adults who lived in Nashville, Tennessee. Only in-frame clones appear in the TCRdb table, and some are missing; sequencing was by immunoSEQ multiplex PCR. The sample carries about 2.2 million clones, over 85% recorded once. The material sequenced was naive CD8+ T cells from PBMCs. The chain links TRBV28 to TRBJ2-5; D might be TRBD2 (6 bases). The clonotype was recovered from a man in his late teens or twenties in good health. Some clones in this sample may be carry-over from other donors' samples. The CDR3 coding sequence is TGTGCCAGCAGTTTACTGTTTCGGGGGACCCCGGATCTGGAGACCCAGTACTTC. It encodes CASSLLFRGTPDLETQYF.